Sequencing of this TCR beta chain was carried out in a study of radiation and T cells in renal cell carcinoma. Specified time point: blood 2 weeks post-SBRT. This sample's treatment: 15 Gy SBRT to primary tumor, nephrectomy 4 weeks later. Libraries were prepared by immunoSEQ multiplex PCR; TCRdb keeps only in-frame clonotypes and omits some of them. The table lists some 75,000 clones, about 81% of them singletons. The TCR was taken from a man in his fifties or sixties with renal cell carcinoma. The sample here was blood, taken from a patient whose treatment included radiotherapy and nephrectomy.

The CDR3 sequence is CASSQAGLRGGETQYF. CDR3 coding DNA: TGTGCCAGCAGCCAAGCGGGTCTCAGGGGGGGAGAGACCCAGTACTTC. J is TRBJ2-5 and V is TRBV4-2; D possibly matches TRBD1 or TRBD2 (7 bases each). Germline V gives CDR1 LGHNA, CDR2 YNFKEQ. There are 16 residues in the CDR3. Trimming pared 1 base from V and 4 bases from J, leaving 16 bases between.